These 16 T cell receptor beta chains share one sample of origin, sequenced in a study of monozygotic twins with inflammatory bowel disease. TCRdb reprocessed the 5' RACE reads and keeps a single row for each CDR3 protein, giving no DNA. The sample totals about 380,000 distinct CDR3 sequences. Sequencing was carried out using blood. Receptor source: a human donor with ulcerative colitis or Crohn's disease, or a healthy co-twin of an affected twin (not recorded which).

The chain combines TRBV7-2 with TRBJ2-2; TCRdb's D call, TRBD2, is unchecked because there is no DNA. The CDR3 length is 16 residues. CDR1 SGHTA and CDR2 FQGNSA come from the germline V gene. CDR3 protein: CASSLARLARTGELFF. Based on the CDR3 plus reference TRBV7-2 and TRBJ2-2, the full variable domain is GAGVSQSPSNKVTEKGKDVELRCDPISGHTALYWYRQSLGQGLEFLIYFQGNSAPDKSGLPSDRFSAERTGGSVSTLTIQRTQQEDSAVYLCASSLARLARTGELFFGEGSRLTVL.

This rearrangement joins TRBV10-3 to TRBJ2-2; absent DNA, TCRdb's TRBD1 call cannot be checked. The CDR3 runs 15 residues. The germline gives CDR1 ENHRY, CDR2 SYGVKD. The CDR3 loop reads CAISAGTGNTGELFF.

The chain has TRBV30 and TRBJ2-1; lacking DNA, the TRBD1 call made by TCRdb goes unchecked. The CDR3 is made up of 11 amino acids. Germline CDR1 and CDR2: GTSNPN and SVGIG (reference sequence). CDR3 residues: CAWRTGLVEFF.

The rearrangement links TRBV15 to TRBJ2-5; lacking DNA, the TRBD1 call made by TCRdb goes unchecked. The germline V gene encodes CDR1 LNHNV and CDR2 YYDKDF (reference sequence). The CDR3 runs to 17 residues. CDR3 loop: CATSRETIGQGKETQYF.

The V gene is TRBV7-9, the J gene TRBJ2-7; TCRdb's D call of TRBD1 is untestable without DNA. This CDR3 is built from 13 residues. Germline lookup yields CDR1 SEHNR and CDR2 FQNEAQ (reference sequence). This chain's CDR3 is CASRSGTAYEQYF. The complete variable domain, with remaining parts taken from reference TRBV7-9 and TRBJ2-7, reads DTGVSQNPRHKITKRGQNVTFRCDPISEHNRLYWYRQTLGQGPEFLTYFQNEAQLEKSRLLSDRFSAERPKGSFSTLEIQRTEQGDSAMYLCASRSGTAYEQYFGPGTRLTVT.

V and J are TRBV7-3 and TRBJ1-3. There are 12 residues in the CDR3. Germline CDR1 reads SGHTA; CDR2 reads FQGTGA. The CDR3 loop reads CASKGSGNTIYF.

This chain links TRBV10-3 with TRBJ2-2; TCRdb picks TRBD1, but there is no DNA to check that call. This CDR3 is built from 15 residues. Per the germline V gene, CDR1 is ENHRY and CDR2 is SYGVKD. CDR3 loop: CAIRNRGHDTGELFF.

This chain joins TRBV24-1 and TRBJ1-5. Germline assignment: CDR1 KGHDR and CDR2 SFDVKD. The CDR3 runs to 14 residues. This CDR3 reads CAAPTGRYNQPQHF.

The chain is built from TRBV5-1 and TRBJ1-6. The CDR3 is 15 amino acids. Per germline, CDR1 SGHRS and CDR2 YFSETQ. The CDR3 region is CASRITEAFNSPLHF. Using reference TRBV5-1 and TRBJ1-6 for the parts outside the CDR3, the full variable domain is KAGVTQTPRYLIKTRGQQVTLSCSPISGHRSVSWYQQTPGQGLQFLFEYFSETQRNKGNFPGRFSGRQFSNSRSEMNVSTLELGDSALYLCASRITEAFNSPLHFGNGTRLTVT.

V is TRBV20-1 and J is TRBJ1-5. This CDR3 has 14 residues. Germline CDR1 and CDR2: DFQATT and SNEGSKA (reference sequence). CDR3 sequence: CSARDTASNQPQHF.

The gene calls are TRBV6-1 and TRBJ1-1. CDR1 is MNHNS and CDR2 is SASEGT in the germline V gene. The CDR3 spans 15 residues. The CDR3 loop is CASTQGPSGNTEAFF.

The chain is built from TRBV4-3 and TRBJ2-5; the D call of TRBD2 rests on TCRdb alone, since no DNA is present to check it. Germline CDR1 is LGHNA and CDR2 is YSLEER. The CDR3 has 17 amino acids. CDR3 amino acids: CASSQETRWGVGETQYF.

The chain carries TRBV29-1 and TRBJ1-4. Germline-derived CDR1 and CDR2 are SQVTM and ANQGSEA. This CDR3 region has 13 residues. The CDR3 region is CSVRRDLGEKLFF. Full variable domain (remainder filled in from reference TRBV29-1 and TRBJ1-4): SAVISQKPSRDICQRGTSLTIQCQVDSQVTMMFWYRQQPGQSLTLIATANQGSEATYESGFVIDKFPISRPNLTFSTLTVSNMSPEDSSIYLCSVRRDLGEKLFFGSGTQLSVL.

V is TRBV14 and J is TRBJ1-2. This CDR3 is 16 amino acids long. In germline, CDR1 is SGHDN, CDR2 FVKESK. The CDR3 region is CASSQDGDGRANGYTF. Drawing the rest from reference TRBV14 and TRBJ1-2, the complete variable domain is EAGVTQFPSHSVIEKGQTVTLRCDPISGHDNLYWYRRVMGKEIKFLLHFVKESKQDESGMPNNRFLAERTGGTYSTLKVQPAELEDSGVYFCASSQDGDGRANGYTFGSGTRLTVV.

The chain employs TRBV9 and TRBJ1-2; the TRBD1 assignment by TCRdb is unverifiable without DNA. Germline-derived CDR1 and CDR2 are SGDLS and YYNGEE. The CDR3 spans 14 residues. The CDR3 here is CASSAVGQNYGYTF.

The CDR3 region is CASSYSRPGQTYNEQFF. V gene TRBV6-5 combines with J gene TRBJ2-1; TCRdb calls TRBD1, which cannot be checked without DNA. Per germline, CDR1 MNHEY and CDR2 SVGAGI. The CDR3 runs 17 residues.